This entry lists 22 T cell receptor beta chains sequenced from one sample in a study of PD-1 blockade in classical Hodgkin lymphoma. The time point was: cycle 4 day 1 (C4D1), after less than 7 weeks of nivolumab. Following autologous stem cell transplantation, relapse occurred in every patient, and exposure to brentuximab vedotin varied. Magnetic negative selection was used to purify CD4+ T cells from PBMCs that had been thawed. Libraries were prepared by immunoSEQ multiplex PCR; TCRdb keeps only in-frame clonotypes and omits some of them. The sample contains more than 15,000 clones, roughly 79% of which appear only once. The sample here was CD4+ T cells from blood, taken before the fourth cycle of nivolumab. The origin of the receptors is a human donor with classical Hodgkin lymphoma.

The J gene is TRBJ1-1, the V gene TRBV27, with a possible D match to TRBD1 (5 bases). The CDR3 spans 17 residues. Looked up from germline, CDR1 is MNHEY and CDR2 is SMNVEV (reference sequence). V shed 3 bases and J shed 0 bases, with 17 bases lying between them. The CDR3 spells CASSLSGWGRMNTEAFF. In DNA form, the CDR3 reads TGTGCCAGCAGTTTGTCAGGGTGGGGCCGCATGAACACTGAAGCTTTCTTT.

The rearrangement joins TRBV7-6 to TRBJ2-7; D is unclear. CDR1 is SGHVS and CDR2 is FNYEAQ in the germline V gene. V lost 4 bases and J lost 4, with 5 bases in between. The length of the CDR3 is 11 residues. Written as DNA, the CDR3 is TGTGCCAGCAGCTCAAGGTACGAGCAGTACTTC. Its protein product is CASSSRYEQYF. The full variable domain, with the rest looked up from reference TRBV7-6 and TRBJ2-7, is GAGVSQSPRYKVTKRGQDVALRCDPISGHVSLYWYRQALGQGPEFLTYFNYEAQQDKSGLPNDRFSAERPEGSISTLTIQRTEQRDSAMYRCASSSRYEQYFGPGTRLTVT.

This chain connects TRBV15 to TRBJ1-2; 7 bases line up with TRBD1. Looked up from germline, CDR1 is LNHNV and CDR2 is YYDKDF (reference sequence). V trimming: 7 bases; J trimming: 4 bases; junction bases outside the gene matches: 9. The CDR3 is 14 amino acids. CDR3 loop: CATTTGQPSYGYTF. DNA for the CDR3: TGTGCCACCACCACGGGACAGCCATCCTATGGCTACACCTTC.

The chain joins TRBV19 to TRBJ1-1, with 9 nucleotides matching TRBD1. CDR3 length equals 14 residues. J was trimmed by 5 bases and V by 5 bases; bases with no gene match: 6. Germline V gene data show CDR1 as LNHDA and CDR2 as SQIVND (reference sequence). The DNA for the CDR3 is TGTGCCAGTAGTCTCGGGACAGGGAGGACTGAAGCTTTCTTT. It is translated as CASSLGTGRTEAFF.

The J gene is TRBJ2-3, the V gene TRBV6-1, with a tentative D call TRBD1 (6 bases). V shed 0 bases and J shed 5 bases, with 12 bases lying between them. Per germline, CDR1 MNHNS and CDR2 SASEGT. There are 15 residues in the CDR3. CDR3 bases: TGTGCCAGCAGTGAAGCGTGGGGGCGCTTAGATACGCAGTATTTT. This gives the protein CASSEAWGRLDTQYF.

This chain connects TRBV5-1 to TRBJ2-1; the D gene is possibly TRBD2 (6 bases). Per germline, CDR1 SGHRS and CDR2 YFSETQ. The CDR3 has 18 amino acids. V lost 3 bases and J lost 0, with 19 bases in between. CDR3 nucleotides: TGCGCCAGCAGCTCCCGAGGCGGCGGGATGAGCTCCTACAATGAGCAGTTCTTC. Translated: CASSSRGGGMSSYNEQFF.

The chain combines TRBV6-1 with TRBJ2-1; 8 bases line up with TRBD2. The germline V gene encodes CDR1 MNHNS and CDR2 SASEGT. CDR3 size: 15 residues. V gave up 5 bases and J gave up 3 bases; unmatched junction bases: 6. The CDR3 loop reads CASSPSGSDYNEQFF. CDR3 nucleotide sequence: TGTGCCAGCAGTCCTAGCGGGTCCGACTACAATGAGCAGTTCTTC.

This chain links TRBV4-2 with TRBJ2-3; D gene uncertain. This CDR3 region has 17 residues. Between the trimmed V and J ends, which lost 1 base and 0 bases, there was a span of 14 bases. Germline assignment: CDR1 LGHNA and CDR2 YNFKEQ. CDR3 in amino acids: CASSQGSGRPSTDTQYF. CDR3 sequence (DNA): TGTGCCAGCAGCCAAGGGTCGGGTAGGCCTAGCACAGATACGCAGTATTTT.

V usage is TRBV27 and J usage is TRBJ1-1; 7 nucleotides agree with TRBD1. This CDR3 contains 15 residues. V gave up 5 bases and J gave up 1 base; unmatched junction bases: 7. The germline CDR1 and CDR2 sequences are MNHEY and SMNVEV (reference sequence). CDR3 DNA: TGTGCCAGCAGTACAGCGACAGGGTCGAACACTGAAGCTTTCTTT. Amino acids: CASSTATGSNTEAFF.

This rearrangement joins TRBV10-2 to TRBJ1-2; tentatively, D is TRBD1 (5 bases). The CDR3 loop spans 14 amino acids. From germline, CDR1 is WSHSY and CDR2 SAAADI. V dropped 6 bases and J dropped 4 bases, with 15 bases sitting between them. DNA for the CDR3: TGCGCCAGCAGGAAGCCGGGACTCACCTATGGCTACACCTTC. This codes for CASRKPGLTYGYTF.

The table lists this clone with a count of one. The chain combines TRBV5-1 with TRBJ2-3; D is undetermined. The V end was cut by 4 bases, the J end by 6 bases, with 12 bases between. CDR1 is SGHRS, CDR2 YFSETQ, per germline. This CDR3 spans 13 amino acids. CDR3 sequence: CASSIRPGDTQYF. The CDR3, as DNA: TGCGCCAGCAGCATAAGACCCGGGGATACGCAGTATTTT.

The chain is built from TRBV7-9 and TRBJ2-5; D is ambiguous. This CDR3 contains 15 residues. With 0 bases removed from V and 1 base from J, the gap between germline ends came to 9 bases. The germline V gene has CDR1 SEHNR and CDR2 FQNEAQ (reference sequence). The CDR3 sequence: CASSLAGRVQETQYF. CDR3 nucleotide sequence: TGTGCCAGCAGCTTAGCGGGTAGGGTCCAAGAGACCCAGTACTTC.

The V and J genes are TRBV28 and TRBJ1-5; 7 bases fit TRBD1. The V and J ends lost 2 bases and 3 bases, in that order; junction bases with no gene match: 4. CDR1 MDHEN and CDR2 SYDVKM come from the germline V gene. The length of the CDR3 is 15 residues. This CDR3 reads CASSLGGGNNQPQHF. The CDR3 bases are TGTGCCAGCAGTTTAGGAGGGGGCAACAATCAGCCCCAGCATTTT.

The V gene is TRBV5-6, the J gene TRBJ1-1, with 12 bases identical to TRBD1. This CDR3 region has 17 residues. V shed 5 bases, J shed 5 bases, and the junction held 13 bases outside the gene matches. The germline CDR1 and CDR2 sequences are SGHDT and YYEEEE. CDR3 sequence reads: CASSLPGQGALVTEAFF. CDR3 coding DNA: TGTGCCAGCAGTCTCCCGGGACAGGGGGCGTTGGTTACTGAAGCTTTCTTT.

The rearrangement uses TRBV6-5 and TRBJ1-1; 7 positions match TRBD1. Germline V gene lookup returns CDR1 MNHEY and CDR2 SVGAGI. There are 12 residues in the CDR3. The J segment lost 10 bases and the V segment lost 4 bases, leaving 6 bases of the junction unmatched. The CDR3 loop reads CASSSGQAAAFF. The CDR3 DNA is TGTGCCAGCAGTTCCGGACAGGCGGCAGCTTTCTTT.

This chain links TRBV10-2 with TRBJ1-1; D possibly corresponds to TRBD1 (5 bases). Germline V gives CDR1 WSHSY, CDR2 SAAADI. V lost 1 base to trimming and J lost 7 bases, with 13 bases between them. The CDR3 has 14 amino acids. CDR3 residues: CASSELGRGGEAFF. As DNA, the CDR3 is TGCGCCAGCAGTGAGTTGGGACGCGGGGGTGAAGCTTTCTTT.

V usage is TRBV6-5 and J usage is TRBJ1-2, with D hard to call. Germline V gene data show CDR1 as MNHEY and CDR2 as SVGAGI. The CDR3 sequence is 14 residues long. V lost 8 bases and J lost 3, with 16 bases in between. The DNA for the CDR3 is TGTGCCAGCCGCGAAAAGAGGACGGACTATGGCTACACCTTC. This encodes CASREKRTDYGYTF.

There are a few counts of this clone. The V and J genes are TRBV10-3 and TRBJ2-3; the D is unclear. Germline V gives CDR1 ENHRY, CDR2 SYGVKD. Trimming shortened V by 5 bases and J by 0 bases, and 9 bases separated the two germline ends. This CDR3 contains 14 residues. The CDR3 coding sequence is TGTGCCATCAGTACGCAGCATAGCACAGATACGCAGTATTTT. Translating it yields CAISTQHSTDTQYF.

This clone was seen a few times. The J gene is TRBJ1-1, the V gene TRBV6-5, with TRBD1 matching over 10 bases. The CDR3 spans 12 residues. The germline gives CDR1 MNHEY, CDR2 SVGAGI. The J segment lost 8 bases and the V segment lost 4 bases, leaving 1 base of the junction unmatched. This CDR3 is CASSWDRGEAFF. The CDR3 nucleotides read TGTGCCAGCAGTTGGGACAGGGGAGAAGCTTTCTTT.

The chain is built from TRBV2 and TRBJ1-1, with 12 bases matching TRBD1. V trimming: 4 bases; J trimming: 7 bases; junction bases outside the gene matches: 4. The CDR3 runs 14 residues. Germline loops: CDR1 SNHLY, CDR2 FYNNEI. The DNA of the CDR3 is TGTGCCAGCAGTGGGGACAGGGGGCATGGTGAAGCTTTCTTT. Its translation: CASSGDRGHGEAFF.

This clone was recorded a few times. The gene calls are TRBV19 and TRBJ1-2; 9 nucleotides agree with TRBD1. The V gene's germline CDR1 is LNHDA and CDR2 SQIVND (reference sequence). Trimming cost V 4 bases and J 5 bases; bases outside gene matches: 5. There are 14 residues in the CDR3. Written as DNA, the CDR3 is TGTGCCAGTAGTAATCTCGGACAGGGGTATGGCTACACCTTC. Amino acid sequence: CASSNLGQGYGYTF.

This CDR3 reads CASIEALRAQPQHF. Here the CDR3 DNA reads TGTGCCAGCATCGAAGCCCTCAGGGCTCAGCCCCAGCATTTT. V gene TRBV28 combines with J gene TRBJ1-5, with a tentative D call TRBD1 (5 bases). CDR1 and CDR2 (germline): MDHEN, SYDVKM. The V gene lost 7 bases and the J gene lost 6 bases, with 16 bases spanning the gap. The CDR3 loop spans 14 amino acids.